One and the same sample provided the 13 T cell receptor beta chains below, sequenced in a study of CD8 T cells in ankylosing spondylitis. TCRdb re-called the 5' RACE reads through MiXCR, storing one row per CDR3 protein. Of about 750,000 distinct CDR3 sequences in the sample, around 17% are singletons; the top ten hold roughly a fifth. The study's findings and limits: Typical of ankylosing spondylitis blood, it appeared, was a TCR beta motif of about eight highly homologous variants.

These TCRs' antigens remain unknown. The specimen sequenced was blood, either unsorted or a sorted T cell fraction (not recorded which). The source of these receptors is a male donor with ankylosing spondylitis.

The chain is built from TRBV27 and TRBJ2-7; weak D call: TRBD2 (6 bases). Trimming stripped 7 bases from V and 3 bases from J, with 16 bases between. In germline, CDR1 is MNHEY, CDR2 SMNVEV (reference sequence). The CDR3 contains 14 residues. The CDR3 reads CASNPSGENYEQYF. The CDR3 DNA follows: TGTGCCAGCAACCCTTCGGGGGAGAACTACGAGCAGTACTTC.

V gene TRBV20-1 combines with J gene TRBJ1-1, with D hard to call. The CDR3 length is 11 residues. V was shortened by 2 bases and J by 11 bases, with 12 bases between the two germline ends. CDR1 is DFQATT and CDR2 is SNEGSKA in the germline V gene (reference sequence). The CDR3 sequence: CSARQMGWAFF. The CDR3 DNA is TGCAGTGCTAGACAAATGGGGTGGGCTTTCTTT.

This clonotype turned up a few times. The J gene is TRBJ2-3, the V gene TRBV10-3; TRBD2 agrees at 8 bases. J gave up 0 bases and V 10 bases, and 9 bases lay outside the gene matches. This CDR3 comprises 15 residues. From germline, CDR1 is ENHRY and CDR2 SYGVKD. This CDR3 reads CATTLAGPSTDTQYF. The CDR3 DNA sequence: TGTGCCACAACCCTAGCGGGCCCTAGCACAGATACGCAGTATTTT.

The gene calls are TRBV3-1 and TRBJ1-1; D might be TRBD1 (5 bases). The germline V gene encodes CDR1 LGHDT and CDR2 YNNKEL (reference sequence). V was pared by 0 bases and J by 4 bases, with 9 bases between. The CDR3 runs to 14 residues. The CDR3 region is CASSQDPGGTEAFF. The CDR3 DNA is TGTGCCAGCAGCCAAGATCCGGGGGGCACTGAAGCTTTCTTT.

The rearrangement links TRBV11-2 to TRBJ1-2; maybe TRBD1 (6 bases). This CDR3 has 14 amino acids. Germline V gives CDR1 SGHAT, CDR2 FQNNGV. The V gene lost 4 bases and the J gene lost 8 bases, with 17 bases spanning the gap. DNA of the CDR3: TGTGCCAGCAGCTCCGGGCCAGGGGAGGGCGGCTACACCTTC. It yields the protein CASSSGPGEGGYTF. Combining the CDR3 with reference TRBV11-2 and TRBJ1-2 gives the whole variable domain EAGVAQSPRYKIIEKRQSVAFWCNPISGHATLYWYQQILGQGPKLLIQFQNNGVVDDSQLPKDRFSAERLKGVDSTLKIQPAKLEDSAVYLCASSSGPGEGGYTFGSGTRLTVV.

V and J are TRBV20-1 and TRBJ2-3; a weak D match, TRBD1 (6 bases). Trimming stripped 3 bases from V and 8 bases from J, with 15 bases between. CDR1 and CDR2 from the germline V gene are DFQATT and SNEGSKA (reference sequence). The CDR3 is 13 amino acids. This CDR3 is CSASGSEGVTQYF. The CDR3 region has the DNA TGCAGTGCTAGCGGTAGCGAGGGGGTTACGCAGTATTTT.

The chain joins TRBV12-3 or TRBV12-4 to TRBJ1-2, with 7 bases identical to TRBD1. This CDR3 spans 14 amino acids. Trimming took 4 bases from V and 4 from J; bases not matched to a gene: 6. The CDR3 nucleotides read TGTGCCAGCAGTTCCGACAGGGTTACCTATGGCTACACCTTC. Translated, it gives CASSSDRVTYGYTF.

The chain has TRBV27 and TRBJ2-7; 7 bases align to TRBD1. Per germline, CDR1 MNHEY and CDR2 SMNVEV (reference sequence). The CDR3 length is 13 residues. V trimming: 6 bases; J trimming: 3 bases; junction bases outside the gene matches: 5. In DNA form, the CDR3 reads TGTGCCAGCAGCAGGGGGAGCATCTACGAGCAGTACTTC. Its protein product is CASSRGSIYEQYF.

This clonotype was counted ten times or more. This sequence joins TRBV12-3 or TRBV12-4 and TRBJ2-2; 10 bases match TRBD2. J was trimmed by 1 base and V by 6 bases; bases with no gene match: 2. This CDR3 spans 15 amino acids. The CDR3 DNA follows: TGTGCCAGCAGGGGGACTAGCGTGAACACCGGGGAGCTGTTTTTT. This encodes CASRGTSVNTGELFF.

There are many counts of this clonotype. V and J are TRBV27 and TRBJ2-7, with 8 bases fitting TRBD2. The CDR3 totals 14 residues. J lost 2 bases, V lost 5 bases, and 5 bases had no gene match. Germline V gene sequence: CDR1 MNHEY, CDR2 SMNVEV (reference sequence). The CDR3 nucleotides read TGTGCCAGCAGTCCTCTAGCGGGTCCCTACGAGCAGTACTTC. It codes for CASSPLAGPYEQYF.

The CDR3 coding sequence is TGTGCCAGCAGGGGCGACCAGGGGAGGCAGCCCCAGCATTTT. Its translation: CASRGDQGRQPQHF. The gene calls are TRBV6-1 and TRBJ1-5, with a tentative D call TRBD1 (6 bases). This CDR3 region has 14 residues. Germline CDR1 MNHNS, CDR2 SASEGT. The V end was cut by 6 bases, the J end by 7 bases, with 16 bases between.

V and J are TRBV12-3 or TRBV12-4 and TRBJ2-7; 7 bases fit TRBD1. J gave up 3 bases and V 6 bases, and 11 bases lay outside the gene matches. This CDR3 region has 15 residues. The CDR3 coding sequence is TGTGCCAGCAGGGAAGCGACAGGGATCGGCTACGAGCAGTACTTC. Its translation: CASREATGIGYEQYF.

This clonotype has at least ten counts. The rearrangement links TRBV6-5 to TRBJ1-2, with 10 bases that match TRBD1. Germline V gene sequence: CDR1 MNHEY, CDR2 SVGAGI. CDR3 length: 16 amino acids. Losses at the gene ends were 4 bases for V and 8 bases for J; bases not matched to a gene: 13. The CDR3 region has the DNA TGTGCCAGCAGTTCCCCCCCAGGACAGGGGGGTTACGGCTACACCTTC. The encoded protein is CASSSPPGQGGYGYTF.